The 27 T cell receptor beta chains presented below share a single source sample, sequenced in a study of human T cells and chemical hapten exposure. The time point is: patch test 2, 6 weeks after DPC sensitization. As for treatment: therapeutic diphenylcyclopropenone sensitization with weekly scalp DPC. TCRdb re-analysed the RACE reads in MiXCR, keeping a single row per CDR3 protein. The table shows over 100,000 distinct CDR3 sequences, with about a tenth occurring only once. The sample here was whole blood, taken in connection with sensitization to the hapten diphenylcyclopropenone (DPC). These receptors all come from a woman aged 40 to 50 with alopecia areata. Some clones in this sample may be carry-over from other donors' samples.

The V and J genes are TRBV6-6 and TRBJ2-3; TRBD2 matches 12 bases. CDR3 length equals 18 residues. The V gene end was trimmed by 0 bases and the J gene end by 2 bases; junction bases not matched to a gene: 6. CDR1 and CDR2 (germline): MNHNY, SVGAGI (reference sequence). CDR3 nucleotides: TGTGCCAGCAGTTACTCCCAGTCTAGCGGGGGGGTCACAGATACGCAGTATTTT. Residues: CASSYSQSSGGVTDTQYF.

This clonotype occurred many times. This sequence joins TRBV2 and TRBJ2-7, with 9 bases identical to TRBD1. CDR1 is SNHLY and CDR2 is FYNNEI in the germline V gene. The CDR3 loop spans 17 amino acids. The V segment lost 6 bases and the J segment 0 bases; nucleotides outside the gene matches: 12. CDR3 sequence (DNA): TGTGCCAGCAGCGGGGGACAGGGCAGGGGGTTCTCCTACGAGCAGTACTTC. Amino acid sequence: CASSGGQGRGFSYEQYF.

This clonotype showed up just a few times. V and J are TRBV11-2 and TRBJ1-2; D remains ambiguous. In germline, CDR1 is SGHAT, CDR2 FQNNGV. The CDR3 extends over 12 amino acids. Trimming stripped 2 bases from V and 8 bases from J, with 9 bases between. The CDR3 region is CASSLQLSGYTF. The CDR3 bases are TGTGCCAGCAGCTTACAATTAAGCGGCTACACCTTC.

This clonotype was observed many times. Written as DNA, the CDR3 is TGTGCCAGCAGCCAAGCTGGAAAGGGATCCTCCTACGAGCAGTACTTC. The encoded protein is CASSQAGKGSSYEQYF. This chain uses TRBV3-1 with TRBJ2-7; no definite D call. The V gene lost 1 base and the J gene lost 0 bases, with 13 bases spanning the gap. The CDR3 sequence is 16 residues long. CDR1 and CDR2 from the germline V gene are LGHDT and YNNKEL (reference sequence).

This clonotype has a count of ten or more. The CDR3 here is CASRRDREYEQYF. The CDR3 bases are TGTGCCAGCAGGAGGGACAGGGAGTACGAGCAGTACTTC. The genes are TRBV11-2 and TRBJ2-7; 9 nucleotides align to TRBD1. The length of the CDR3 is 13 residues. J was trimmed by 4 bases and V by 6 bases; bases with no gene match: 4. Germline V gene sequence: CDR1 SGHAT, CDR2 FQNNGV.

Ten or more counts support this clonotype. CDR3 in DNA: TGTGCCAGCAGCTTGGGTGTTACCCGTGCAGATACGCAGTATTTT. Protein product: CASSLGVTRADTQYF. V is TRBV7-2 and J is TRBJ2-3; no clear D. V lost 3 bases and J 4 bases, leaving 14 bases between the germline ends. Germline CDR1 is SGHTA and CDR2 is FQGNSA. CDR3 size: 15 residues.

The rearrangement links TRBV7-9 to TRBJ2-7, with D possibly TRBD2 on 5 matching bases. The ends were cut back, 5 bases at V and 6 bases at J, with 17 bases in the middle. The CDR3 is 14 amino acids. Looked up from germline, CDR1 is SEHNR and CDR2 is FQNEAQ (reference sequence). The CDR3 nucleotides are TGTGCCAGCAGCGCAAGCCGGGCGGCGGGCGAGCAGTACTTC. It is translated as CASSASRAAGEQYF.

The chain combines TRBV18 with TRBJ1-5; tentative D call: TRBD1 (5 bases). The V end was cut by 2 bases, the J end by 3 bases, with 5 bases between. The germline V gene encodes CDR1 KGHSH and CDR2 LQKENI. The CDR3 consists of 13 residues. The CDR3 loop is CASSPGANQPQHF. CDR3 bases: TGTGCCAGCTCACCAGGGGCCAATCAGCCCCAGCATTTT.

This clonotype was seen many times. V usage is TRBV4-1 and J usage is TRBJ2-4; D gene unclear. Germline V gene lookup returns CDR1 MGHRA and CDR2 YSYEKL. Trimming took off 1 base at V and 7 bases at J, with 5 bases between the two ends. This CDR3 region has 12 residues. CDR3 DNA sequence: TGCGCCAGCAGCCAAGTTTGGAACATTCAGTACTTC. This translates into CASSQVWNIQYF.

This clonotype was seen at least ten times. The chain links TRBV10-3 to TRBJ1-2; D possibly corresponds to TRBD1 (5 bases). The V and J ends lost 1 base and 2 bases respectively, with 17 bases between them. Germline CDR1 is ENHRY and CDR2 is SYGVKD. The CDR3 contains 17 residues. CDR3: CAISEFVPGEGNYGYTF. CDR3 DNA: TGTGCCATCAGTGAGTTCGTGCCGGGGGAAGGCAACTATGGCTACACCTTC.

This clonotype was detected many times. This CDR3 reads CASSLGMVRDVNQPQHF. The DNA of the CDR3 is TGTGCCAGCAGCTTGGGAATGGTCAGGGACGTCAATCAGCCCCAGCATTTT. The chain is built from TRBV7-2 and TRBJ1-5; perhaps TRBD1 as D (5 bases). The V gene's germline CDR1 is SGHTA and CDR2 FQGNSA. The CDR3 length is 17 residues. Trimming removed 3 bases from V and 3 bases from J, with 18 bases in between.

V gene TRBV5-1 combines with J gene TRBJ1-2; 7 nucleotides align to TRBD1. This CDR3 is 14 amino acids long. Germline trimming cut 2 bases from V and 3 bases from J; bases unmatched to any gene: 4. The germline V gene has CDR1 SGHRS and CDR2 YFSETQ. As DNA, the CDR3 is TGCGCCAGCAGCTTTTACACAGGGGACTATGGCTACACCTTC. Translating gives CASSFYTGDYGYTF.

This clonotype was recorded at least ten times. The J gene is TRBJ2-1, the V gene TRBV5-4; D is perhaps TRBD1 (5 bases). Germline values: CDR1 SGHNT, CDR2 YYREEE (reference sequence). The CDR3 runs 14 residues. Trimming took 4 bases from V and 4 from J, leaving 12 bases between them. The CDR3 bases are TGTGCCAGCAGCCGCAAGACAGTTTACAATGAGCAGTTCTTC. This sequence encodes CASSRKTVYNEQFF. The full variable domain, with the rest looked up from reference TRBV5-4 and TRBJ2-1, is ETGVTQSPTHLIKTRGQQVTLRCSSQSGHNTVSWYQQALGQGPQFIFQYYREEENGRGNFPPRFSGLQFPNYSSELNVNALELDDSALYLCASSRKTVYNEQFFGPGTRLTVL.

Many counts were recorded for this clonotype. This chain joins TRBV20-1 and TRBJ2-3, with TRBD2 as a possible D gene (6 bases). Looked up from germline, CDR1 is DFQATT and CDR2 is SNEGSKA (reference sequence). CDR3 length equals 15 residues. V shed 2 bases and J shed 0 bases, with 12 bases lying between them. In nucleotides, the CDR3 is TGCAGTGCTAGATCGAGACTAGGAAGCACAGATACGCAGTATTTT. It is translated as CSARSRLGSTDTQYF.

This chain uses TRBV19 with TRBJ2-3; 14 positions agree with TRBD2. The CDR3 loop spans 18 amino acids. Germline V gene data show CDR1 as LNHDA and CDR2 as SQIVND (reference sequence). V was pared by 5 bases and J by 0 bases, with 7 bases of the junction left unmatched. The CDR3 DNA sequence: TGTGCCAGTAGTGGATGGACTAGCGGGGGGTTTAGCACAGATACGCAGTATTTT. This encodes CASSGWTSGGFSTDTQYF.

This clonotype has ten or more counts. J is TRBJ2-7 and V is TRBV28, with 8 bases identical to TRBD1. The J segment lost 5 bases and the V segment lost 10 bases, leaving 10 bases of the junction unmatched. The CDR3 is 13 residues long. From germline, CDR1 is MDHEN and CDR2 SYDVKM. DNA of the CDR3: TGTGCCACCGAGGAGCAGGGGGCCAACGAGCAGTACTTC. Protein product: CATEEQGANEQYF.

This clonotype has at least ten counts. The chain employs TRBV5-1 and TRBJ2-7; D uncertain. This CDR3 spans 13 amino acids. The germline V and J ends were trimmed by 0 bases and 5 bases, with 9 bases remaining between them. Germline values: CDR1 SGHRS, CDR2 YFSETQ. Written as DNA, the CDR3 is TGCGCCAGCAGCTTGGTCGCCGACCACGAGCAGTACTTC. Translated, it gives CASSLVADHEQYF. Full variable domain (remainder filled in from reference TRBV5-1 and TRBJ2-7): KAGVTQTPRYLIKTRGQQVTLSCSPISGHRSVSWYQQTPGQGLQFLFEYFSETQRNKGNFPGRFSGRQFSNSRSEMNVSTLELGDSALYLCASSLVADHEQYFGPGTRLTVT.

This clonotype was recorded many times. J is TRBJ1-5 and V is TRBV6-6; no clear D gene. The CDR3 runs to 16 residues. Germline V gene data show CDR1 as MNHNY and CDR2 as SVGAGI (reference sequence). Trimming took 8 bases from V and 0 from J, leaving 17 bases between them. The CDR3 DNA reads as TGTGCCAGCGTAGGAACGGGAGTTTATAGCAATCAGCCCCAGCATTTT. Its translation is CASVGTGVYSNQPQHF.

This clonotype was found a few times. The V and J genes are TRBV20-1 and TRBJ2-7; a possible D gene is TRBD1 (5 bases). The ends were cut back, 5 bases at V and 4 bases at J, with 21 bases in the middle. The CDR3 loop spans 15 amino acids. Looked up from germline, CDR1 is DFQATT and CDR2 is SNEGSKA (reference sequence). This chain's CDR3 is CSAGSIETVKYEQYF. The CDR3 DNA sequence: TGCAGTGCTGGAAGTATCGAGACAGTCAAATACGAGCAGTACTTC.

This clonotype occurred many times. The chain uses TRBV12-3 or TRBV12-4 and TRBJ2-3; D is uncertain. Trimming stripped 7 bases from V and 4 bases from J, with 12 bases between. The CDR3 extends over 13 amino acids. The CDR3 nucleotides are TGTGCCAGCAAGGTCTTAACGGCAGATACGCAGTATTTT. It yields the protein CASKVLTADTQYF.

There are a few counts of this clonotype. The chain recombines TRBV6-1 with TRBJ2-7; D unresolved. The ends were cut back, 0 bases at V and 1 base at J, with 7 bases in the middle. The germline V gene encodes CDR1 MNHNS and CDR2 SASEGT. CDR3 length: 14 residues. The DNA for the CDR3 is TGTGCCAGCAGTGAAGCTAGCAGGTCCTACGAGCAGTACTTC. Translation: CASSEASRSYEQYF.

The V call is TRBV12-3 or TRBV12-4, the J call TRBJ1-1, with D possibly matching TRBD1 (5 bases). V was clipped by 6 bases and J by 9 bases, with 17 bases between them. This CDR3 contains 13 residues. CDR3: CASRTQGLDKAFF. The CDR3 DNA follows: TGTGCCAGCAGGACGCAGGGTCTGGACAAAGCTTTCTTT.

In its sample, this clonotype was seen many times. The CDR3 protein is CASSRTLAGGRNEQFF. CDR3 DNA sequence: TGCGCCAGCAGCCGCACCTTAGCGGGGGGGCGGAATGAGCAGTTCTTC. This chain joins TRBV4-1 and TRBJ2-1; 11 nucleotides align to TRBD2. Germline CDR1 reads MGHRA; CDR2 reads YSYEKL. This CDR3 region has 16 residues. Trimming at V came to 4 bases and at J to 7 bases, leaving 9 bases not matched to a gene.

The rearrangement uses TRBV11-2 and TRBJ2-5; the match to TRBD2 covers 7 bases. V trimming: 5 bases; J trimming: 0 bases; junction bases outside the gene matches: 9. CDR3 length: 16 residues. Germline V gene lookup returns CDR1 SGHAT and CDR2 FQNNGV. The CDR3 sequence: CASSPPSRGNQETQYF. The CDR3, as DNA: TGTGCCAGCAGCCCCCCGTCGCGGGGGAACCAAGAGACCCAGTACTTC.

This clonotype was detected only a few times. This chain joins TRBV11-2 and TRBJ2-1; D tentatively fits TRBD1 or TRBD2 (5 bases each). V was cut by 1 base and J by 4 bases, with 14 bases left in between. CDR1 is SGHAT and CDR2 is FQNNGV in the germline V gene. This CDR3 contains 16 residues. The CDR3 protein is CASSLVAGTTYNEQFF. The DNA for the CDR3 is TGTGCCAGCAGCTTAGTCGCCGGGACCACATACAATGAGCAGTTCTTC.

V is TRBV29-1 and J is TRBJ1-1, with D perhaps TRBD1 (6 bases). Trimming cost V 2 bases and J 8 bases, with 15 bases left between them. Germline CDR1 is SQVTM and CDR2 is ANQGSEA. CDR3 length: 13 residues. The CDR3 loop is CSVETQGGVEAFF. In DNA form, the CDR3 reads TGCAGCGTTGAAACACAGGGAGGAGTGGAAGCTTTCTTT.

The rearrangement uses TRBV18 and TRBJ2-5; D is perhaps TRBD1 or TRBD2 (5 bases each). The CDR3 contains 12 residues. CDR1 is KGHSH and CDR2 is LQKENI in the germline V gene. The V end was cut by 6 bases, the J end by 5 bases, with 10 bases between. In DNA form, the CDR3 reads TGTGCCAGCTCCATGGGGGATGAGACCCAGTACTTC. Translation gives CASSMGDETQYF.